These 17 T cell receptor beta chains were all obtained from the same sample, sequenced in a study of blood T cell repertoires in COVID-19. Method: immunoSEQ multiplex PCR; TCRdb's copy keeps in-frame clones and lacks some. The sample yields around 270,000 clones, more than 70% seen once. The source material was peripheral blood. These receptors came from a woman in her forties or fifties with acute or convalescent COVID-19.

The rearrangement joins TRBV27 to TRBJ1-2, with 9 bases fitting TRBD1. CDR3 size: 13 residues. CDR1 is MNHEY, CDR2 SMNVEV, per germline (reference sequence). Trimming at V came to 8 bases and at J to 7 bases, leaving 8 bases not matched to a gene. CDR3 in amino acids: CASARDRAGGYTF. DNA of the CDR3: TGTGCCAGCGCCCGGGACAGGGCTGGTGGCTACACCTTC.

The V gene is TRBV27, the J gene TRBJ2-7; 13 nucleotides line up with TRBD2. CDR3 length equals 17 residues. CDR1 and CDR2 from the germline V gene are MNHEY and SMNVEV (reference sequence). The trim removed 2 bases at V and 6 bases at J, leaving 10 bases unmatched. In DNA, the CDR3 is TGTGCCAGCAGTTTAGGGTCAGGACTAGCGGGAGTAGGCGAGCAGTACTTC. Encoded protein: CASSLGSGLAGVGEQYF.

This clone came up a few times. The chain has TRBV14 and TRBJ1-1, with D possibly TRBD1 on 6 matching bases. In germline, CDR1 is SGHDN, CDR2 FVKESK. CDR3 length equals 16 residues. V was cut by 0 bases and J by 3 bases, with 14 bases left in between. CDR3 DNA: TGTGCCAGCAGCCAAGATTTTGGGGGCACGGACACTGAAGCTTTCTTT. Encoded protein: CASSQDFGGTDTEAFF.

This clone was seen once. The chain employs TRBV4-3 and TRBJ1-1; tentatively, D is TRBD1 (5 bases). CDR3 size: 14 residues. Trimming took off 2 bases at V and 5 bases at J, with 12 bases between the two ends. Germline-derived CDR1 and CDR2 are LGHNA and YSLEER. As DNA, the CDR3 is TGCGCCAGCAGCCAACAGGGTTTGGAGACTGAAGCTTTCTTT. Its protein is CASSQQGLETEAFF.

The chain couples TRBV28 to TRBJ1-2; 8 nucleotides align to TRBD1. V gave up 2 bases and J gave up 8 bases; unmatched junction bases: 7. This CDR3 is 14 amino acids long. Germline CDR1 MDHEN, CDR2 SYDVKM. CDR3 coding DNA: TGTGCCAGCAGTTTACCAGGGGGCGCTAACGGCTACACCTTC. Translating gives CASSLPGGANGYTF.

This chain joins TRBV9 and TRBJ2-5; TRBD2 matches at 11 bases. CDR1 and CDR2 from the germline V gene are SGDLS and YYNGEE. Germline trimming cut 3 bases from V and 5 bases from J; bases unmatched to any gene: 9. CDR3 length: 16 residues. CDR3 residues: CASSGVAGGPSETQYF. The CDR3 DNA sequence: TGTGCCAGCAGCGGGGTAGCGGGAGGGCCCTCGGAGACCCAGTACTTC. The complete variable domain, with remaining parts taken from reference TRBV9 and TRBJ2-5, reads DSGVTQTPKHLITATGQRVTLRCSPRSGDLSVYWYQQSLDQGLQFLIQYYNGEERAKGNILERFSAQQFPDLHSELNLSSLELGDSALYFCASSGVAGGPSETQYFGPGTRLLVL.

The V and J genes are TRBV6-4 and TRBJ1-2; TRBD1 matches at 7 bases. CDR1 is MRHNA, CDR2 SNTAGT, per germline. V was clipped by 2 bases and J by 4 bases; unmatched bases: 10. The CDR3 is made up of 16 amino acids. As DNA, the CDR3 is TGTGCCAGCAGTGACCCGGGACAGCCGAGGAGCTATGGCTACACCTTC. Translated, it gives CASSDPGQPRSYGYTF.

The chain is built from TRBV9 and TRBJ2-5; D ambiguous. V gave up 0 bases and J gave up 0 bases, with 9 bases separating them. CDR3 length equals 15 residues. The germline gives CDR1 SGDLS, CDR2 YYNGEE. CDR3 sequence: CASSVATANQETQYF. In nucleotides, the CDR3 is TGTGCCAGCAGCGTAGCTACAGCCAACCAAGAGACCCAGTACTTC.

This clone was counted a single time. The rearrangement links TRBV4-2 to TRBJ2-7; D unresolved. CDR1 and CDR2 from the germline V gene are LGHNA and YNFKEQ. V lost 1 base and J 3 bases, leaving 13 bases between the germline ends. This CDR3 comprises 15 residues. CDR3 protein: CASSQGSQPVYEQYF. The DNA of the CDR3 is TGTGCCAGCAGCCAAGGGTCACAGCCGGTCTACGAGCAGTACTTC.

The genes are TRBV28 and TRBJ2-1, with a tentative D call TRBD2 (5 bases). Trimming removed 5 bases from V and 2 bases from J, with 10 bases in between. This CDR3 is built from 14 residues. Germline V gene lookup returns CDR1 MDHEN and CDR2 SYDVKM. The CDR3 here is CASSSGGPYNEQFF. CDR3 bases: TGTGCCAGCAGTAGCGGAGGCCCCTACAATGAGCAGTTCTTC. The whole variable domain, filled in from reference TRBV28 and TRBJ2-1, reads DVKVTQSSRYLVKRTGEKVFLECVQDMDHENMFWYRQDPGLGLRLIYFSYDVKMKEKGDIPEGYSVSREKKERFSLILESASTNQTSMYLCASSSGGPYNEQFFGPGTRLTVL.

The count of this clone is one. The chain couples TRBV9 to TRBJ2-1; TRBD2 matches 9 bases. With V trimmed by 1 base and J by 5 bases, 7 bases remained unmatched. Germline V lookup: CDR1 SGDLS, CDR2 YYNGEE. The CDR3 loop spans 16 amino acids. CDR3 loop: CASSVLSGRLDNEQFF. The CDR3 region has the DNA TGTGCCAGCAGCGTATTGAGCGGGAGGCTGGACAATGAGCAGTTCTTC.

The chain is built from TRBV19 and TRBJ1-5; weak D call: TRBD1 (5 bases). The CDR3 spans 14 residues. The V gene lost 8 bases and the J gene lost 2 bases, with 13 bases spanning the gap. CDR1 is LNHDA and CDR2 is SQIVND in the germline V gene (reference sequence). The CDR3 here is CASDTGKGNQPQHF. The CDR3 DNA reads as TGTGCCAGTGACACAGGTAAGGGCAATCAGCCCCAGCATTTT.

In this sample, this clone turned up once. V gene TRBV18 combines with J gene TRBJ2-1, with 9 bases aligning to TRBD1. The CDR3 sequence is 19 residues long. J lost 0 bases, V lost 4 bases, and 13 bases had no gene match. The germline gives CDR1 KGHSH, CDR2 LQKENI. The CDR3 loop reads CASSLSILQGASSYNEQFF. The CDR3, as DNA: TGTGCCAGCTCACTATCTATATTACAGGGGGCGAGCTCCTACAATGAGCAGTTCTTC.

This chain connects TRBV3-1 (or the pseudogene TRBV3-2) to TRBJ2-3, with 7 bases that match TRBD1. Unmatched junction bases numbered 10, after V lost 7 bases and J lost 9 bases. The V gene's germline CDR1 is LGHDT and CDR2 YNNKEL (reference sequence). This CDR3 has 13 residues. The DNA for the CDR3 is TGTGCCAGCACCCAGGTGACAGGGACCACGCAGTATTTT. Protein: CASTQVTGTTQYF.

This chain links TRBV21-1 with TRBJ2-5; TRBD2, the D gene given by the table, was not confirmed from the DNA. TRBV21-1 is a documented pseudogene. The CDR3 totals 15 residues. The CDR3 spells CASKKEREEGETQYF. CDR3 nucleotide sequence: TGTGCCAGCAAAAAGGAGCGGGAGGAAGGAGAGACCCAGTACTTC.

V usage is TRBV7-3 and J usage is TRBJ2-3, with no clear D. V lost 0 bases to trimming and J lost 1 base, with 11 bases between them. The CDR3 sequence is 16 residues long. In germline, CDR1 is SGHTA, CDR2 FQGTGA. In nucleotides, the CDR3 is TGTGCCAGCAGCTTAACCCCCACACCCGGCACAGATACGCAGTATTTT. Translation: CASSLTPTPGTDTQYF.

The chain recombines TRBV5-6 with TRBJ2-4; no definite D call. The ends were cut back, 4 bases at V and 0 bases at J, with 8 bases in the middle. Germline V gene lookup returns CDR1 SGHDT and CDR2 YYEEEE. This CDR3 has 14 amino acids. Here the CDR3 DNA reads TGTGCCAGCAGCCACCTACTAGCCAAAAACATTCAGTACTTC. Protein: CASSHLLAKNIQYF.